The 14 T cell receptor beta chains listed next were all sequenced from one sample in a study of blood T cells in healthy people across ages. A second about 7 to 11 cycle PCR used barcoded and J-beta primers. TCRdb ran MiXCR on the 5' RACE reads and lists one entry per CDR3 protein. The sample holds hundreds of thousands of distinct CDR3 sequences; around 48% are singletons and the top ten take roughly 13%. The material sequenced was blood. The source is a man aged 25 to 40 in good health.

The chain links TRBV4-1 to TRBJ2-7, with 8 bases aligning to TRBD1. In germline, CDR1 is MGHRA, CDR2 YSYEKL. The CDR3 has 17 residues. V shed 0 bases, J shed 1 base, and the junction held 8 bases outside the gene matches. CDR3 DNA: TGCGCCAGCAGCCAAGAATACAGACAGGGGATTTCCTACGAGCAGTACTTC. This encodes CASSQEYRQGISYEQYF.

The gene calls are TRBV5-1 and TRBJ2-5; the match to TRBD1 covers 9 bases. The end of the DNA is better explained by TRBJ2-7, so the J call may be wrong. This CDR3 spans 15 amino acids. Germline CDR1 and CDR2: SGHRS and YFSETQ. The CDR3 loop reads CASREAGTGFYEQYF. The DNA of the CDR3 is TGCGCCAGCAGAGAGGCCGGGACAGGGTTCTACGAGCAGTACTTC.

The genes are TRBV6-1 and TRBJ2-3, with TRBD1 matching over 8 bases. The germline V gene encodes CDR1 MNHNS and CDR2 SASEGT. Unmatched junction bases numbered 10, after V lost 3 bases and J lost 2 bases. This CDR3 region has 17 residues. The CDR3 DNA follows: TGTGCCAGCAGTGAGTTCGGACAGGGCAGATCCACAGATACGCAGTATTTT. Its protein product is CASSEFGQGRSTDTQYF.

The chain links TRBV3-1 to TRBJ1-4, with TRBD1 matching over 9 bases. Germline-derived CDR1 and CDR2 are LGHDT and YNNKEL (reference sequence). This CDR3 comprises 15 residues. With V trimmed by 4 bases and J by 4 bases, 4 bases remained unmatched. The CDR3 nucleotides read TGTGCCAGCAGCCCTGAGGACAGGGGTAATGAAAAACTGTTTTTT. Residues: CASSPEDRGNEKLFF.

This chain joins TRBV7-2 and TRBJ2-7; possibly TRBD1 for D (6 bases). Germline CDR1 SGHTA, CDR2 FQGNSA. Between the trimmed V and J ends, which lost 3 bases and 7 bases, there was a span of 13 bases. This CDR3 region has 13 residues. CDR3: CASSFQQGNEQYF. The CDR3 DNA sequence: TGTGCCAGCAGCTTTCAACAGGGAAATGAGCAGTACTTC.

V gene TRBV24-1 combines with J gene TRBJ2-7, with 8 bases aligning to TRBD2. CDR1 is KGHDR, CDR2 SFDVKD, per germline. CDR3 length equals 13 residues. The V and J ends lost 6 bases and 2 bases, in that order; junction bases with no gene match: 2. The DNA of the CDR3 is TGTGCCACCAGTCGGGGGGGTACCTACGAGCAGTACTTC. Its translation is CATSRGGTYEQYF.

This clonotype was counted a few times. This chain links TRBV12-3 or TRBV12-4 with TRBJ2-2; D is unclear. V lost 6 bases, J lost 5 bases, and 16 bases lay in between. This CDR3 comprises 15 residues. CDR3 sequence: CASSPQSLGTGELFF. In nucleotides, the CDR3 is TGTGCCAGCAGCCCACAGAGCTTGGGAACCGGGGAGCTGTTTTTT.

In its sample, this clonotype was seen once. The chain employs TRBV20-1 and TRBJ2-3; tentatively, D is TRBD1 (6 bases). Per the germline V gene, CDR1 is DFQATT and CDR2 is SNEGSKA (reference sequence). V lost 0 bases to trimming and J lost 0 bases, with 13 bases between them. The CDR3 loop spans 16 amino acids. The DNA of the CDR3 is TGCAGTGCTAGAGATCTTGGGGGCTCTAGCACAGATACGCAGTATTTT. This translates into CSARDLGGSSTDTQYF.

The chain has TRBV20-1 and TRBJ2-5, with D perhaps matching TRBD1 or TRBD2 (5 bases each). Matching the DNA end better, TRBJ2-7 makes the J call doubtful. Germline V lookup: CDR1 DFQATT, CDR2 SNEGSKA (reference sequence). The CDR3 has 14 amino acids. CDR3 region: CSARETGPIDEQYF. DNA for the CDR3: TGCAGTGCTAGAGAAACGGGACCTATCGACGAGCAGTACTTC.

V gene TRBV12-3 or TRBV12-4 combines with J gene TRBJ2-7; TRBD2 aligns across 16 bases. The end of the DNA fits TRBJ2-4 better, so the J call may be wrong. CDR3 length equals 17 residues. Here the CDR3 reads CASSGGTSGGDKNIQYF. CDR3 coding DNA: TGTGCCAGCAGCGGGGGGACTAGCGGGGGGGACAAAAACATTCAGTACTTC.

In this sample, this clonotype turned up a few times. The V gene is TRBV7-2, the J gene TRBJ2-7, with 7 bases fitting TRBD2. There are 16 residues in the CDR3. CDR1 is SGHTA, CDR2 FQGNSA, per germline. The J segment lost 3 bases and the V segment lost 2 bases, leaving 10 bases of the junction unmatched. CDR3 nucleotide sequence: TGTGCCAGCAGCTTACCCCGGACTAGGCAAAGCTACGAGCAGTACTTC. It encodes CASSLPRTRQSYEQYF.

For this clonotype: Relative to the germline gene, one junction end is altered; a read error may explain this. The chain is built from TRBV7-2 and TRBJ2-3, with D tentatively TRBD1 (5 bases). Germline CDR1 reads SGHTA; CDR2 reads FQGNSA. CDR3 length: 15 residues. The CDR3 loop is CASTSLWSGTGTQYF. The CDR3 nucleotides are TGTGCCAGCACCTCCCTTTGGTCTGGCACAGGTACGCAGTATTTT.

This clonotype was seen a handful of times. The V call is TRBV12-3 or TRBV12-4, the J call TRBJ2-4; D perhaps matches TRBD1 (5 bases). The length of the CDR3 is 12 residues. V lost 6 bases, J lost 8 bases, and 11 bases lay in between. The CDR3 DNA reads as TGTGCCAGCAGCTCGAAGGGGCACATTCAGTACTTC. It specifies CASSSKGHIQYF.

This chain uses TRBV28 with TRBJ1-5; 8 bases are shared with TRBD1. The germline gives CDR1 MDHEN, CDR2 SYDVKM. The CDR3 is 15 residues long. V lost 6 bases and J lost 2; bases outside the gene matches: 6. The chain's CDR3 is CASSLQGVGNQPQHF. Written as DNA, the CDR3 is TGTGCCAGCAGCCTACAGGGGGTTGGCAATCAGCCCCAGCATTTT. Based on the CDR3 plus reference TRBV28 and TRBJ1-5, the full variable domain is DVKVTQSSRYLVKRTGEKVFLECVQDMDHENMFWYRQDPGLGLRLIYFSYDVKMKEKGDIPEGYSVSREKKERFSLILESASTNQTSMYLCASSLQGVGNQPQHFGDGTRLSIL.